These T cell receptor beta chains were read from a single sample in a study of quantifying T cell responses using KT2 cells. TCRdb re-called the UMI-ligation and nested PCR reads with MiXCR, one entry per CDR3 protein. Of 50,000 to 70,000 distinct CDR3 sequences in the sample, 9% to 15% are singletons; the top ten hold about 9.7%. The sequenced sample consisted of PBMCs spiked with cells of the T cell clone KT2. These receptors originate from a human donor. The CDR3 runs from the conserved cysteine through the conserved F or W. The D gene is left open where the match is weak. Some rows mark clone size as missing; the rest say once, few, many or name a class of expanded clone.

NA,NA,TRBV12-3/TRBV12-4,TRBJ2-1,CASSLAISEQFF,TGTGCCAGCAGTTTAGCAATAAGTGAGCAGTTCTTC
NA,few,TRBV5-6,TRBJ2-3,CASSLARNTDTQYF,TGTGCCAGCAGCTTGGCCCGTAACACAGATACGCAGTATTTT
NA,NA,TRBV3-1,TRBJ1-2,CASSQQLYGYTF,TGTGCCAGCAGCCAACAGCTCTATGGCTACACCTTC
NA,NA,TRBV12-3/TRBV12-4,TRBJ1-2,CASSSSNYGYNF,TGTGCCAGCAGCTCGAGTAACTATGGCTACAACTTC
NA,few,TRBV20-1,TRBJ1-1,CSAINSGRPNTEAFF,TGCAGTGCTATTAATTCAGGGAGGCCGAACACTGAAGCTTTCTTT
NA,many,TRBV6-1,TRBJ2-5,CASKNPVGETQYF,TGTGCCAGCAAAAACCCCGTCGGGGAGACCCAGTACTTC
NA,NA,TRBV9,TRBJ2-2,CASSARGSMNTGELFF,TGTGCCAGCAGCGCCCGTGGCAGCATGAACACCGGGGAGCTGTTTTTT
NA,NA,TRBV20-1,TRBJ1-5,CSASWGLGGNQPQHF,TGCAGTGCTAGTTGGGGGCTGGGGGGCAATCAGCCCCAGCATTTT
NA,many,TRBV6-5,TRBJ2-3,CASSNSGTSTDTQYF,TGTGCCAGCAGTAACAGTGGGACTAGCACAGATACGCAGTATTTT
NA,NA,TRBV2,TRBJ2-4,CASHRSLRGDIQYF,TGTGCCAGCCACCGCTCGCTTAGGGGAGACATTCAGTACTTC
TRBD1,NA,TRBV3-1,TRBJ1-2,CASSQWGQGNYGYTF,TGTGCCAGCAGCCAGTGGGGACAGGGGAACTATGGCTACACCTTC
NA,many,TRBV29-1,TRBJ2-7,CSVGEVGLGQYF,TGCAGCGTGGGGGAGGTAGGCCTAGGACAGTACTTC
TRBD1,few,TRBV20-1,TRBJ1-6,CSARELQGLERPYNSPLHF,TGCAGTGCTAGAGAGCTACAGGGGTTGGAGCGCCCCTATAATTCACCCCTCCACTTT
NA,NA,TRBV10-3,TRBJ2-1,CAITDSGSPYNEQFF,TGTGCCATCACTGACTCCGGATCTCCCTACAATGAGCAGTTCTTC
TRBD2,many,TRBV13,TRBJ2-3,CASSLGSGGAQDTQYF,TGTGCCAGCAGCTTAGGTAGCGGGGGGGCACAAGATACGCAGTATTTT
NA,NA,TRBV12-3/TRBV12-4,TRBJ1-4,CASSFRTNEKLFF,TGTGCCAGCAGTTTTAGGACTAATGAAAAACTGTTTTTT
TRBD1,few,TRBV10-3,TRBJ2-7,CAISLGRAGTAYEQYF,TGTGCCATCAGTCTTGGCCGGGCCGGGACAGCCTACGAGCAGTACTTC
TRBD2,NA,TRBV6-6,TRBJ2-5,CASSYSPTSGRQGETQYF,TGTGCCAGCAGTTACTCCCCGACTAGCGGGAGGCAGGGAGAGACCCAGTACTTC
NA,NA,TRBV5-1,TRBJ1-6,CASSLDAGVDSPLHF,TGCGCCAGCAGCTTGGATGCAGGGGTCGATTCACCCCTCCACTTT
NA,few,TRBV6-1,TRBJ1-1,CASSLRGYTEAFF,TGTGCCAGCAGCTTAAGGGGGTACACTGAAGCTTTCTTT
NA,NA,TRBV7-9,TRBJ2-1,CASSLEGDEQFF,TGTGCCAGCAGCTTAGAAGGAGATGAGCAGTTCTTC
NA,many,TRBV29-1,TRBJ1-1,CSVEDYYSANTEAFF,TGCAGCGTTGAAGATTACTACAGTGCTAACACTGAAGCTTTCTTT
NA,NA,TRBV20-1,TRBJ2-7,CSARRGSPYEQYF,TGCAGTGCTCGCCGGGGGTCCCCCTACGAGCAGTACTTC
NA,NA,TRBV2,TRBJ1-3,CASSERGFPGNSGNTIYF,TGTGCCAGCAGTGAGAGGGGTTTTCCAGGGAACTCTGGAAACACCATATATTTT
TRBD1,many,TRBV12-3/TRBV12-4,TRBJ1-1,CASSDDRAEAFF,TGTGCCAGCAGTGACGACAGGGCTGAAGCTTTCTTT
NA,many,TRBV4-3,TRBJ2-7,CASSLSRAIPYEQYF,TGCGCCAGCAGCCTATCAAGGGCGATTCCCTACGAGCAGTACTTC
NA,NA,TRBV7-9,TRBJ1-3,CASSRSGGQDTIYF,TGTGCCAGCAGCCGGTCCGGGGGTCAGGACACCATATATTTT
NA,NA,TRBV12-3/TRBV12-4,TRBJ1-1,CASSPERWLKKKNTEAFF,TGTGCCAGCAGTCCGGAACGTTGGCTCAAAAAAAAGAACACTGAAGCTTTCTTT
NA,few,TRBV4-1,TRBJ2-1,CASSLILGLGSYNEQFF,TGCGCCAGCAGCCTAATACTAGGGCTTGGGTCCTACAATGAGCAGTTCTTC
TRBD1,NA,TRBV29-1,TRBJ1-1,CSVGPGQGMAEAFF,TGCAGCGTTGGACCGGGACAGGGAATGGCTGAAGCTTTCTTT
NA,few,TRBV4-1,TRBJ2-7,CASSQPVRGGKGYEQYF,TGCGCCAGCAGCCAACCTGTGAGGGGGGGGAAGGGCTACGAGCAGTACTTC
NA,NA,TRBV14,TRBJ2-7,CASSQDPLGRGEQYF,TGTGCCAGCAGCCAAGATCCCCTAGGAAGGGGGGAACAGTACTTC
NA,few,TRBV5-1,TRBJ2-1,CASSLSREYNEQFF,TGCGCCAGCAGCTTGTCGAGGGAGTACAATGAGCAGTTCTTC
TRBD1,NA,TRBV7-2,TRBJ2-1,CASSFFPSLTGETYNEQFF,TGTGCCAGCAGCTTTTTCCCCTCCTTAACAGGGGAGACCTACAATGAGCAGTTCTTC
NA,many,TRBV7-2,TRBJ2-7,CASSLAFSYEQYF,TGTGCCAGCAGCTTAGCGTTCAGCTACGAGCAGTACTTC
NA,few,TRBV5-1,TRBJ2-3,CASSLDPSEERGNTQYF,TGCGCCAGCAGCTTGGATCCTTCGGAGGAGCGAGGAAATACGCAGTATTTT
NA,NA,TRBV9,TRBJ2-2,CASSQGVGPGELFF,TGTGCCAGCAGCCAAGGGGTGGGGCCCGGGGAGTTGTTTTTT
NA,few,TRBV5-1,TRBJ2-1,CASSLGLHNEQFF,TGCGCCAGCAGCTTGGGACTTCACAATGAGCAGTTCTTC
TRBD1,NA,TRBV29-1,TRBJ1-2,CSVEVPGTGGDYTF,TGCAGCGTTGAAGTTCCCGGGACAGGGGGCGACTACACCTTC
TRBD2,few,TRBV12-3/TRBV12-4,TRBJ2-1,CASSLRLAGGEQFF,TGTGCCAGCAGTTTGAGACTAGCGGGGGGTGAGCAGTTCTTC
NA,NA,TRBV6-5,TRBJ2-2,CASRQGITGELFF,TGTGCCAGCAGGCAGGGAATCACCGGGGAGCTGTTTTTT
TRBD1,many,TRBV6-4,TRBJ2-3,CASSVTGQGADTQYF,TGTGCCAGCAGTGTTACGGGACAGGGGGCAGATACGCAGTATTTT
TRBD1,few,TRBV11-1,TRBJ1-5,CASSSGTGHNQPQHF,TGTGCCAGCAGCTCAGGGACAGGGCACAATCAGCCCCAGCATTTT
TRBD1,many,TRBV12-3/TRBV12-4,TRBJ1-3,CASSFGWTGLGNTIYF,TGTGCCAGCAGTTTCGGTTGGACAGGGCTTGGAAACACCATATATTTT
TRBD1,NA,TRBV20-1,TRBJ1-1,CSARVGQVNTEAFF,TGCAGTGCTAGAGTCGGACAGGTTAATACTGAAGCTTTCTTT
NA,many,TRBV29-1,TRBJ2-5,CSVDPHNRVGETQYF,TGCAGCGTTGACCCCCACAACAGGGTTGGAGAGACCCAGTACTTC
TRBD1,NA,TRBV20-1,TRBJ2-7,CSARRQGGEQYF,TGCAGTGCTAGACGACAGGGGGGTGAGCAGTACTTC
TRBD1,NA,TRBV29-1,TRBJ2-3,CSVEATGGLGTDTQYF,TGCAGCGTTGAAGCCACAGGGGGCTTAGGCACAGATACGCAGTATTTT
TRBD2,few,TRBV27,TRBJ2-3,CASSPVAGASTDTQYF,TGTGCCAGCAGTCCAGTAGCGGGAGCGAGCACAGATACGCAGTATTTT
TRBD1,few,TRBV7-9,TRBJ2-5,CASSWDRVGETQYF,TGTGCCAGCAGCTGGGACAGGGTAGGAGAGACCCAGTACTTC
NA,NA,TRBV6-5,TRBJ1-1,CASSYAGQQNTEAFF,TGTGCCAGCAGTTACGCAGGACAGCAGAACACTGAAGCTTTCTTT
NA,once,TRBV20-1,TRBJ2-7,CSAPGHSYEQYF,TGCAGTGCCCCGGGACACTCCTACGAGCAGTACTTC
NA,few,TRBV4-2,TRBJ1-3,CASSQDLGATGNTIYF,TGTGCCAGCAGCCAAGATCTGGGGGCCACTGGAAACACCATATATTTT
TRBD1,few,TRBV20-1,TRBJ2-3,CSASGGQGITDTQYF,TGCAGTGCTTCGGGGGGACAGGGGATCACAGATACGCAGTATTTT
TRBD2,few,TRBV11-2,TRBJ2-3,CASSLAILARVPDTQYF,TGTGCCAGCAGCTTAGCCATACTAGCGAGGGTCCCAGATACGCAGTATTTT
TRBD1,few,TRBV12-3/TRBV12-4,TRBJ2-1,CASSYTGGDEQFF,TGTGCCAGCAGCTACACAGGGGGCGATGAGCAGTTCTTC
NA,NA,TRBV30,TRBJ1-1,CAWSRVRDEAFF,TGTGCCTGGAGTCGGGTTCGGGATGAAGCTTTCTTT
NA,many,TRBV6-5,TRBJ2-3,CASSSRGRGPDTQYF,TGTGCCAGCAGTTCCCGGGGCAGGGGTCCAGATACGCAGTATTTT
NA,few,TRBV6-2/TRBV6-3,TRBJ1-2,CASSYWADYGYTF,TGTGCCAGCAGTTATTGGGCAGACTATGGCTACACCTTC